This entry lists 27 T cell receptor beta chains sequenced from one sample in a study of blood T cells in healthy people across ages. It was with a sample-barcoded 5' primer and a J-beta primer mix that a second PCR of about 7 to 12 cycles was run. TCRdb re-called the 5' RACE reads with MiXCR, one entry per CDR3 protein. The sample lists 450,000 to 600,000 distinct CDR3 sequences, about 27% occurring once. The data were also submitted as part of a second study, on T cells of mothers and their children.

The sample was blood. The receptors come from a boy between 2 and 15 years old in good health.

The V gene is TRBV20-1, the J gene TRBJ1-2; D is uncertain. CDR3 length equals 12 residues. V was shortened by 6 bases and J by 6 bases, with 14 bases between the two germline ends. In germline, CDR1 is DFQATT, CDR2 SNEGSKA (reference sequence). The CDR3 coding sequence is TGCAGTGCCGGCCGGGGAGAAGATGGCTACACCTTC. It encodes CSAGRGEDGYTF.

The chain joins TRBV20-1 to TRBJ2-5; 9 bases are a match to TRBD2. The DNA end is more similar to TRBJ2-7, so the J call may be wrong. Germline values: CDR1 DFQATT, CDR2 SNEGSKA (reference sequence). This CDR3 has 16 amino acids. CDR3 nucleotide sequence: TGCAGTGCCGCAAACCTACGCGGGACTAGCCCCTACGAGCAGTACTTC. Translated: CSAANLRGTSPYEQYF.

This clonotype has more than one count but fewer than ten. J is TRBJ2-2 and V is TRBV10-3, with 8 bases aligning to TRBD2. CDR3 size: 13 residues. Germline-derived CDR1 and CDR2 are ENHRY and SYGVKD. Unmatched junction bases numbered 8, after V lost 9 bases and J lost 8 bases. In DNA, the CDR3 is TGTGCCATAAAGCGGGAGCAGGCGGGGGAGCTGTTTTTT. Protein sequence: CAIKREQAGELFF.

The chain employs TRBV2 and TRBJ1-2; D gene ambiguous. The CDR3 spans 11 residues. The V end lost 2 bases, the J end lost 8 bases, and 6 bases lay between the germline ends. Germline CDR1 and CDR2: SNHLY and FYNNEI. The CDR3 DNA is TGTGCCAGCAGTGAACTGGGGGGCTACACCTTC. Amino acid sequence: CASSELGGYTF.

The CDR3 loop is CASSEAIRTGELFF. In DNA, the CDR3 is TGTGCCAGCAGTGAAGCGATCCGGACCGGGGAGCTGTTTTTT. The gene calls are TRBV2 and TRBJ2-2; D is unresolved. V was pared by 0 bases and J by 5 bases, with 7 bases between. Germline CDR1 and CDR2: SNHLY and FYNNEI. The CDR3 runs 14 residues.

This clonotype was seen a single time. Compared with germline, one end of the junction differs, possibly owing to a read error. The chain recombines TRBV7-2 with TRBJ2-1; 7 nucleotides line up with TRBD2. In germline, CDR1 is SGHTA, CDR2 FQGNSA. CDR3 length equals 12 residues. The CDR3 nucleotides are TGTGCCAGCAGCTTAGGAGGGAGGGCCAGGTACTTC. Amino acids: CASSLGGRARYF.

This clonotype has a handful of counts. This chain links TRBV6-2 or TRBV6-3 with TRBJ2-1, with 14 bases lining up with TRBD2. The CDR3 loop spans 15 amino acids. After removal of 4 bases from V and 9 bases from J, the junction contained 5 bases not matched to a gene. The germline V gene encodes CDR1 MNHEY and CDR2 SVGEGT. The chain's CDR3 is CASSFGLAGGIEQFF. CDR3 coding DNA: TGTGCCAGCAGTTTCGGACTAGCGGGAGGTATTGAGCAGTTCTTC.

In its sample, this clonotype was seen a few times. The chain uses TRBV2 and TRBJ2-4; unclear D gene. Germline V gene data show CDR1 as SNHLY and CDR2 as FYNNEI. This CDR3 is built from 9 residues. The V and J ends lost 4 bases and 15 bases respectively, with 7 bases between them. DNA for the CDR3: TGTGCCAGCAGTGTTAAGGGGTACTTC. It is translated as CASSVKGYF.

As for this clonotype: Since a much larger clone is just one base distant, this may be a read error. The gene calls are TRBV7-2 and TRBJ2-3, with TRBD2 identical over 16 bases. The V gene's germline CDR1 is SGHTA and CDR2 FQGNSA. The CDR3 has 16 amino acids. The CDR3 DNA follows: TGTGCCGGCAGCTTAGGGACTAGCGGGAGGGTAAAGACGCAGTATTTT. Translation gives CAGSLGTSGRVKTQYF.

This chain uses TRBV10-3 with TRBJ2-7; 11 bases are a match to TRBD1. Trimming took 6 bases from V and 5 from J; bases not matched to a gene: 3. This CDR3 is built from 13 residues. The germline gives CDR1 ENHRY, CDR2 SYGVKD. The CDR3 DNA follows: TGTGCCATCAGGGGACAGGGGGGCCACGAGCAGTACTTC. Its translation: CAIRGQGGHEQYF.

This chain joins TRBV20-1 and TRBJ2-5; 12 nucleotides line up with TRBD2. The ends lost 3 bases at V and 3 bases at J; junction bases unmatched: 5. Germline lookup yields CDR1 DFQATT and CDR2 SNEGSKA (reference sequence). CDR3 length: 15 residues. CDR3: CSASRLAGDKETQYF. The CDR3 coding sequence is TGCAGTGCTAGCAGACTAGCGGGGGATAAAGAGACCCAGTACTTC.

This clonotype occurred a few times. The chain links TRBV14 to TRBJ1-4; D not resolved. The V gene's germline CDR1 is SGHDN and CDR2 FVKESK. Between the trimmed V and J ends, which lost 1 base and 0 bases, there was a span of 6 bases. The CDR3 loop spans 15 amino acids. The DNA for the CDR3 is TGTGCCAGCAGCCAAGGGATAACAACTAATGAAAAACTGTTTTTT. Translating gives CASSQGITTNEKLFF. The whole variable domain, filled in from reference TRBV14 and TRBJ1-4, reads EAGVTQFPSHSVIEKGQTVTLRCDPISGHDNLYWYRRVMGKEIKFLLHFVKESKQDESGMPNNRFLAERTGGTYSTLKVQPAELEDSGVYFCASSQGITTNEKLFFGSGTQLSVL.

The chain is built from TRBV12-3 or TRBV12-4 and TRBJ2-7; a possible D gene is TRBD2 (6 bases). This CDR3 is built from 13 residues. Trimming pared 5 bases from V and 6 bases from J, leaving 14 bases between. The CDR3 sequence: CASSLSGRSEQYF. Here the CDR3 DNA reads TGTGCCAGCAGTCTCAGCGGGCGCTCCGAGCAGTACTTC.

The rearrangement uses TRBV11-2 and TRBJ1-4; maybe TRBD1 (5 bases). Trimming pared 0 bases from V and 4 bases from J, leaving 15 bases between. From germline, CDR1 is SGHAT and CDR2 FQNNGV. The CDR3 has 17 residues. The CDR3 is CASSLEPIDSFNEKLFF. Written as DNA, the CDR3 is TGTGCCAGCAGCTTAGAACCGATAGACAGTTTTAATGAAAAACTGTTTTTT. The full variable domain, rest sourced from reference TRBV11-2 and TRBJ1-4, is EAGVAQSPRYKIIEKRQSVAFWCNPISGHATLYWYQQILGQGPKLLIQFQNNGVVDDSQLPKDRFSAERLKGVDSTLKIQPAKLEDSAVYLCASSLEPIDSFNEKLFFGSGTQLSVL.

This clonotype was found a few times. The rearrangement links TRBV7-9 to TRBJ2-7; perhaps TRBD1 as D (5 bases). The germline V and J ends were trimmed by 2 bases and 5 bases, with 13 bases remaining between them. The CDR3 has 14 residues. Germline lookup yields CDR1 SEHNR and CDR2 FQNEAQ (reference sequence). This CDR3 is CASSLTIGANEQYF. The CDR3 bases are TGTGCCAGCAGCTTAACGATTGGGGCAAACGAGCAGTACTTC.

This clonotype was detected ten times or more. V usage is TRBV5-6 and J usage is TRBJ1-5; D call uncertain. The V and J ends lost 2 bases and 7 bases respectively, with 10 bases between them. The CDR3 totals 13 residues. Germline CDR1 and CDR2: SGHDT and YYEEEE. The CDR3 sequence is CASSFWGRQPQHF. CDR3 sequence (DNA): TGTGCCAGCAGCTTTTGGGGAAGGCAGCCCCAGCATTTT.

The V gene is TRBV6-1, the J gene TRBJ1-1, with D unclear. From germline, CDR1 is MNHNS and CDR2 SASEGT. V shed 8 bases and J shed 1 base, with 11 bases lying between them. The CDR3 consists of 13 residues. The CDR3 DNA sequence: TGTGCCAGCCATGGCAGGACGAACACTGAAGCTTTCTTT. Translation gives CASHGRTNTEAFF.

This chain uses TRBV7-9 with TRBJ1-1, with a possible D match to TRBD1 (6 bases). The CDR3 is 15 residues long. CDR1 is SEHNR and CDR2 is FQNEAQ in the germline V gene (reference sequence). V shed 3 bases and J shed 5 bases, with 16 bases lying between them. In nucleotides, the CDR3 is TGTGCCAGCAGCTTCGCAACGGGGGCTTCGACTGAAGCTTTCTTT. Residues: CASSFATGASTEAFF.

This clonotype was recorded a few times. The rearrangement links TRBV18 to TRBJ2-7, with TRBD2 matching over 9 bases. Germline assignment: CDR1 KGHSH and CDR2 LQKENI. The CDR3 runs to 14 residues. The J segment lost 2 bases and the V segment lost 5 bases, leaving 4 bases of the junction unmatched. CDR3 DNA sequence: TGTGCCAGCTCATCCGCTAGCGGGGCCTACGAGCAGTACTTC. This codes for CASSSASGAYEQYF.

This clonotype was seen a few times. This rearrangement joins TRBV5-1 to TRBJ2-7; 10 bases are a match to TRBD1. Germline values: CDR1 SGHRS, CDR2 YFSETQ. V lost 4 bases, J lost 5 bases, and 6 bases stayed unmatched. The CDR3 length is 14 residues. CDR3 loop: CASSTGQGNNEQYF. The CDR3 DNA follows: TGCGCCAGCAGCACGGGACAGGGGAACAACGAGCAGTACTTC.

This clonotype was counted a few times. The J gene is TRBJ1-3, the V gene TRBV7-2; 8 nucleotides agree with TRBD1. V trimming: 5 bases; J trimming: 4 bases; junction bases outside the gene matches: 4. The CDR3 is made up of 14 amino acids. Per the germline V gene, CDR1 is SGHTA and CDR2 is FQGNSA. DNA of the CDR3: TGTGCCAGCAGCCTCACAGGGGGAGGAAACACCATATATTTT. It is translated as CASSLTGGGNTIYF.

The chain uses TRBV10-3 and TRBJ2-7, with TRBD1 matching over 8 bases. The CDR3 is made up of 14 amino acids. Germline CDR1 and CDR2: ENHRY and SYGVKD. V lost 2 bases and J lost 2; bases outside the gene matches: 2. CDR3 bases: TGTGCCATCAGTGAGAGACAGGGGCCCTACGAGCAGTACTTC. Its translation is CAISERQGPYEQYF.

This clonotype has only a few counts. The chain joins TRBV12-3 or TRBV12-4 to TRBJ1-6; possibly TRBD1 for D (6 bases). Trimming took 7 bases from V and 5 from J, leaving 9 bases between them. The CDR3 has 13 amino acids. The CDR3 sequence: CASNTGNNSPLHF. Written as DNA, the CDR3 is TGTGCCAGCAATACAGGGAATAATTCACCCCTCCACTTT.

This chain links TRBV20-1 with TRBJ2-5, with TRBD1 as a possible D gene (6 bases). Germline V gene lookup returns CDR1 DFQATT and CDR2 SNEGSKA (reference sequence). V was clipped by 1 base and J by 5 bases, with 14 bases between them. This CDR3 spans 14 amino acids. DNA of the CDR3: TGCAGTGCTAGAGTTCCCAGGGGACGGGAGACCCAGTACTTC. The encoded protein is CSARVPRGRETQYF.

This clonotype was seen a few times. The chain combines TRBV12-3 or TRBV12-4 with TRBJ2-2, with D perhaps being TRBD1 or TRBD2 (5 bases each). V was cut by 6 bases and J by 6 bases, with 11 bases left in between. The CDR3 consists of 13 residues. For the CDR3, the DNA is TGTGCCAGCAGGAGAGGGGCTCCCGGGGAGCTGTTTTTT. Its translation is CASRRGAPGELFF.

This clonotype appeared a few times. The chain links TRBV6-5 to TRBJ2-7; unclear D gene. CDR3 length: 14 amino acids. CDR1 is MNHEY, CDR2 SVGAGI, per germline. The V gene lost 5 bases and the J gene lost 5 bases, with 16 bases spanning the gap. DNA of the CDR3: TGTGCCAGCAGTCCGCTTGGGCCCACCGACGAGCAGTACTTC. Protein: CASSPLGPTDEQYF.

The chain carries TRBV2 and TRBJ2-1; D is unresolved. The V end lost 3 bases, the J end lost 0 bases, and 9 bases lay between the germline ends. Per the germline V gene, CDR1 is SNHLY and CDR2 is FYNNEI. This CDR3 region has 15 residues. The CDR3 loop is CASSDLAGSYNEQFF. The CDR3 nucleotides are TGTGCCAGCAGTGACCTGGCAGGCTCCTACAATGAGCAGTTCTTC. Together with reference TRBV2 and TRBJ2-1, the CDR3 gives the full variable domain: EPEVTQTPSHQVTQMGQEVILRCVPISNHLYFYWYRQILGQKVEFLVSFYNNEISEKSEIFDDQFSVERPDGSNFTLKIRSTKLEDSAMYFCASSDLAGSYNEQFFGPGTRLTVL.